Presented here are 19 T cell receptor beta chains from one specimen sequenced in a study of T cell changes during pregnancy in multiple sclerosis (dated by TCRdb to about 2019). Receptors were amplified or captured by the immunoSEQ multiplex PCR assay. Not all clones reach the TCRdb copy of this immuneACCESS table, which keeps in-frame sequences only. Checked studies attribute under half of the gap to unresolved V genes and leave the rest unexplained. The sample yields 30,000 to 40,000 clones; approximately 91% were counted once. About 7% of the sample is in the top ten clones. The source was CD8+ T cells from peripheral blood mononuclear cells, collected in the second trimester of pregnancy. These receptors all come from a female donor with multiple sclerosis, enrolled in a pregnancy study.

V and J are TRBV27 and TRBJ2-1, with 10 bases matching TRBD1. The germline V gene encodes CDR1 MNHEY and CDR2 SMNVEV (reference sequence). The CDR3 has 15 residues. V lost 8 bases to trimming and J lost 7 bases; unmatched junction nucleotides: 11. CDR3 amino acids: CASGLGQGNRNEQFF. The CDR3 nucleotides are TGTGCCAGCGGCTTGGGACAGGGGAATAGAAATGAGCAGTTCTTC.

This CDR3 is CASSFPASGRSSYEQYF. The CDR3 DNA is TGTGCCAGCAGTTTTCCGGCTAGCGGAAGGAGCTCCTACGAGCAGTACTTC. The V call is TRBV28, the J call TRBJ2-7; 7 bases match TRBD2. This CDR3 is built from 17 residues. Germline CDR1 and CDR2: MDHEN and SYDVKM. V was clipped by 3 bases and J by 0 bases; unmatched bases: 11.

This sequence joins TRBV4-2 and TRBJ1-1; possible D gene TRBD1, 5 bases. Deletions cut 7 bases from V and 1 base from J, with 16 bases between. This CDR3 has 15 amino acids. CDR1 is LGHNA, CDR2 YNFKEQ, per germline. Written as DNA, the CDR3 is TGTGCCAGCACCACCGACCCCGGGGGGAACACTGAAGCTTTCTTT. This gives the protein CASTTDPGGNTEAFF.

V and J are TRBV7-9 and TRBJ2-3; no definite D call. CDR3 length: 16 residues. Germline V gives CDR1 SEHNR, CDR2 FQNEAQ (reference sequence). Trimming took 5 bases from V and 2 from J, leaving 17 bases between them. CDR3 sequence: CASSRVARIITDTQYF. The CDR3 DNA follows: TGTGCCAGCAGCCGCGTCGCGCGTATAATCACAGATACGCAGTATTTT.

The V gene is TRBV5-3, the J gene TRBJ2-3; TRBD2 matches at 8 bases. TRBV5-3 is flagged as an ORF with uncertain function. The CDR3 contains 13 residues. The V segment lost 5 bases and the J segment 6 bases; nucleotides outside the gene matches: 5. The CDR3 DNA follows: TGTGCCAGAAGAGCGGGAGTTGAGGATACGCAGTATTTT. This codes for CARRAGVEDTQYF.

CDR3 in amino acids: CASSFAAGRDTEAFF. Written as DNA, the CDR3 is TGTGCCAGCAGCTTTGCGGCGGGGAGAGACACTGAAGCTTTCTTT. The chain uses TRBV5-8 and TRBJ1-1; the D is unclear. CDR1 and CDR2 from the germline V gene are SGHTS and YDEGEE. The CDR3 consists of 15 residues. V gave up 2 bases and J gave up 3 bases, with 14 bases separating them.

The chain links TRBV2 to TRBJ2-2, with 9 bases fitting TRBD2. CDR1 and CDR2 (germline): SNHLY, FYNNEI. This CDR3 contains 15 residues. Losses at the gene ends were 5 bases for V and 5 bases for J; bases not matched to a gene: 6. Written as DNA, the CDR3 is TGTGCCAGCAGTTATAGCGGGAGTGGGACCGGGGAGCTGTTTTTT. It translates to CASSYSGSGTGELFF.

This chain uses TRBV5-4 with TRBJ2-2; 9 bases are shared with TRBD1. This CDR3 has 14 residues. Germline V gives CDR1 SGHNT, CDR2 YYREEE (reference sequence). The junction had 4 bases not matched to a gene; V was cut back by 4 bases and J by 6 bases. The CDR3: CASSRGTGPGELFF. As DNA, the CDR3 is TGTGCCAGCAGCCGCGGGACAGGGCCCGGGGAGCTGTTTTTT.

Written as DNA, the CDR3 is TGTGCCAGCAGTACAAGGACAGGGGTGAACACTGAAGCTTTCTTT. Residues: CASSTRTGVNTEAFF. The rearrangement uses TRBV27 and TRBJ1-1; 9 positions agree with TRBD1. Per germline, CDR1 MNHEY and CDR2 SMNVEV (reference sequence). Trimming took 5 bases from V and 0 from J; bases not matched to a gene: 4. The CDR3 is 15 residues long.

This chain connects TRBV9 to TRBJ2-7, with D possibly being TRBD2 (5 bases). The V gene lost 0 bases and the J gene lost 3 bases, with 16 bases spanning the gap. This CDR3 comprises 16 residues. Looked up from germline, CDR1 is SGDLS and CDR2 is YYNGEE. CDR3 bases: TGTGCCAGCAGCGTAGCTCCGCGGGTAAGGGTCTACGAGCAGTACTTC. Residues: CASSVAPRVRVYEQYF.

This clone appeared once. The chain carries TRBV4-1 and TRBJ2-7; D may be TRBD2 (5 bases). Between the trimmed V and J ends, which lost 0 bases and 0 bases, there was a span of 12 bases. This CDR3 region has 16 residues. Germline V CDR1 and CDR2: MGHRA, YSYEKL. CDR3: CASSQDLQDFSYEQYF. CDR3 bases: TGCGCCAGCAGCCAAGATCTGCAGGACTTCTCCTACGAGCAGTACTTC.

V gene TRBV4-3 combines with J gene TRBJ1-3; no definite D call. With 0 bases removed from V and 3 bases from J, the gap between germline ends came to 9 bases. Looked up from germline, CDR1 is LGHNA and CDR2 is YSLEER. The CDR3 runs to 15 residues. Here the CDR3 DNA reads TGCGCCAGCAGCCAAGACCTTTCGTATGGAAACACCATATATTTT. Protein sequence: CASSQDLSYGNTIYF.

J is TRBJ1-2 and V is TRBV7-9; the match to TRBD1 covers 12 bases. The CDR3 length is 17 residues. CDR1 and CDR2 from the germline V gene are SEHNR and FQNEAQ (reference sequence). Trimming cost V 1 base and J 8 bases; bases outside gene matches: 11. The CDR3: CASSLDGRDRGRGGYTF. The CDR3 nucleotides are TGTGCCAGCAGCTTAGATGGACGGGACAGGGGGCGAGGCGGCTACACCTTC.

This clone was seen only a few times. The J gene is TRBJ1-1, the V gene TRBV27, with D possibly matching TRBD1 (5 bases). V lost 5 bases, J lost 2 bases, and 12 bases lay in between. The germline CDR1 and CDR2 sequences are MNHEY and SMNVEV (reference sequence). The CDR3 consists of 14 residues. Here the CDR3 reads CASSVSGVNTEAFF. The CDR3 DNA sequence: TGTGCCAGCAGTGTCTCGGGGGTAAACACTGAAGCTTTCTTT.

This sequence joins TRBV29-1 and TRBJ2-7, with a weak D call TRBD1 (6 bases). This CDR3 contains 11 residues. Trimming removed 6 bases at V and 4 bases at J, with 10 bases between. Germline CDR1 is SQVTM and CDR2 is ANQGSEA. CDR3 sequence: CSVQQGYEQYF. The CDR3 coding sequence is TGCAGCGTCCAACAGGGTTACGAGCAGTACTTC.

The chain joins TRBV27 to TRBJ2-3; no definite D call. The CDR3 is 13 amino acids. The ends were cut back, 2 bases at V and 4 bases at J, with 7 bases in the middle. The germline V gene has CDR1 MNHEY and CDR2 SMNVEV (reference sequence). CDR3 region: CASSLIFSDTQYF. DNA of the CDR3: TGTGCCAGCAGTTTAATTTTCTCAGATACGCAGTATTTT.

The V and J genes are TRBV7-6 and TRBJ2-1; 7 bases agree with TRBD2. Per germline, CDR1 SGHVS and CDR2 FNYEAQ. The CDR3 has 17 residues. The V segment lost 5 bases and the J segment 4 bases; nucleotides outside the gene matches: 14. For the CDR3, the DNA is TGTGCCAGCAGCCCCCGGACTAGTTTAACTGAGTACAATGAGCAGTTCTTC. This encodes CASSPRTSLTEYNEQFF.

Notes on this clone: Likely a read error: the CDR3 ends without its conserved phenylalanine or tryptophan. It is unclear where the CDR3 begins or ends on the DNA, so no DNA is shown, and the CDR3 is as TCRdb lists it. V is TRBV10-1 and J is TRBJ2-4; TRBD1 is the table's D call and was not checked against the DNA. The CDR3 region is 9 residues in length, termini included. The germline V gene encodes CDR1 WNHNN and CDR2 SYGVQD (reference sequence). The CDR3 reads CASREDREL.

V usage is TRBV28 and J usage is TRBJ1-5; D perhaps matches TRBD1 (6 bases). CDR1 is MDHEN, CDR2 SYDVKM, per germline. The CDR3 consists of 16 residues. Trimming removed 7 bases at V and 4 bases at J, with 20 bases between. CDR3 protein: CASTPVGGWENQPQHF. The CDR3 bases are TGTGCCAGCACCCCCGTTGGGGGCTGGGAGAATCAGCCCCAGCATTTT. Filled out from reference TRBV28 and TRBJ1-5, the complete variable domain reads DVKVTQSSRYLVKRTGEKVFLECVQDMDHENMFWYRQDPGLGLRLIYFSYDVKMKEKGDIPEGYSVSREKKERFSLILESASTNQTSMYLCASTPVGGWENQPQHFGDGTRLSIL.